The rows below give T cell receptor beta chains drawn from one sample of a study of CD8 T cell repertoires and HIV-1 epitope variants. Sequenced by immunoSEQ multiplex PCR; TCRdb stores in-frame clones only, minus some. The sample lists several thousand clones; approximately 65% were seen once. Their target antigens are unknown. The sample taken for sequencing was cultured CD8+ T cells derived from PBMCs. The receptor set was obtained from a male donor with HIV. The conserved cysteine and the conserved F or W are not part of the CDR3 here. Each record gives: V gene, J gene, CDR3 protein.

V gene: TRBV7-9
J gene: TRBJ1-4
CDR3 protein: ASSGEQGAREKLF

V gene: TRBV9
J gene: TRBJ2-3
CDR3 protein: ASSVVGSSTDTQY

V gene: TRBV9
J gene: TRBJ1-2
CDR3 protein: ASSGWGASGYT

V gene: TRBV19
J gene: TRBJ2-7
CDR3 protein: ASSLVRDSDSYEQY

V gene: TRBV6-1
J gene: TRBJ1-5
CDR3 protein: ASSALDSNQPQH

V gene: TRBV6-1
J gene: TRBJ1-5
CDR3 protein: ASSEALRWRGGQINQPQH

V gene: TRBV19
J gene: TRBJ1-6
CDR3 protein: ASSISWAADNSPLH

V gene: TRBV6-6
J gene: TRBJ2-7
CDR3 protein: ASSPQGSTYEQY

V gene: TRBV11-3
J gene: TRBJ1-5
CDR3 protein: ASSLDDRDRVKNQPQH

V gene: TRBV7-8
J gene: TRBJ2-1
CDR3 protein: ASSLDGASEQF

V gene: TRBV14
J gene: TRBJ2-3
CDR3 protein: ASSPRDRGYTDTQY

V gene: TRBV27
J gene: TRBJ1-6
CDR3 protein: ASSRQNSPLH

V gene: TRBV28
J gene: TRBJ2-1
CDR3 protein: ASSLSQGISYNEQF

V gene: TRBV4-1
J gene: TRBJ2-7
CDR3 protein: ASSLEGSGSYEQY

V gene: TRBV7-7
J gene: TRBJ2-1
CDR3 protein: ASSPQGGYNEQF

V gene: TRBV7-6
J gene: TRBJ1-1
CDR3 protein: ASSSDRDTEAF

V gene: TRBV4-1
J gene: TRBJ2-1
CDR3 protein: ASSQDQREGYNEQF

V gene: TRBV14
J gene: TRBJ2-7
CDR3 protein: ASSSGTSSSYEQY

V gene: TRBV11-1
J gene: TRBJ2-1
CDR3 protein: ASGGASYNEQF

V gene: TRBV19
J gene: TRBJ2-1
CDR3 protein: ASSVGTGGGGEQF

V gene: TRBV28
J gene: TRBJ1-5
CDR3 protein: ASSPGQGPYYSNQPQH

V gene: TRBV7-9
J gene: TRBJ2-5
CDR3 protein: ASSSTQGLETQY

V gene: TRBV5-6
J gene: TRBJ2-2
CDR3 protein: ASSLGPNTGELF

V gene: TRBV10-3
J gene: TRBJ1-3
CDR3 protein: ALRGTGNTIY

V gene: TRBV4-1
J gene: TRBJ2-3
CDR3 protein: ASSQDPPSGTSTDTQY

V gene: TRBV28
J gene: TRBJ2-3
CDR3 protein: ASSLYSGSSTDTQY

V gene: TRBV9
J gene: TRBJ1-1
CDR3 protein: ASSKGSGRGGTEAF

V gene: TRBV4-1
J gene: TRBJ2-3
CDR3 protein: ASSQGQGPDTQY

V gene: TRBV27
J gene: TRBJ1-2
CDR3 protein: ASGTGPYGYT

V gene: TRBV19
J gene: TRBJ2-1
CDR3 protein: ASSIGTQQF

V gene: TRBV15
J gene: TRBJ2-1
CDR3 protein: ATSSLGRDKQF

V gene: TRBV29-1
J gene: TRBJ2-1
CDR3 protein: SVDSRTGDLDNEQF

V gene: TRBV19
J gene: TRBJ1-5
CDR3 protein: ASSILGAIPENQPQH